The T cell receptor beta chain under discussion was sequenced for a study of Graves' ophthalmopathy and Graves' hyperthyroidism. The wider study: Upon initial diagnosis and before any treatment, peripheral blood was collected.

The CDR3 sequence is 14 residues long. Trimming took off 2 bases at V and 11 bases at J, with 18 bases between the two ends. The germline V gene encodes CDR1 MNHNS and CDR2 SASEGT. The table lists this clonotype with many counts. By definition, stable hyperthyroidism involved no ophthalmopathy within 18 months of follow-up. Orbital computed tomography, thyroid ultrasound, TRAb, serum thyroxine and clinical symptoms formed the basis of diagnosis. The PBMCs originated from over 9 ml of fresh peripheral blood. Scientists amplified the TCR beta CDR3 regions from RNA transcripts. Scientists carried out first-round RT-PCR using HTBI primers and then a second-round multiplex PCR. TCRdb fed the multiplex PCR reads into MiXCR, producing one record per CDR3 protein. The sample shows 620,000 or so distinct CDR3 sequences, over 20% of them seen only once.

The sequence was obtained from a woman aged 18-29 years with stable Graves' hyperthyroidism. Some clones in this sample may be carry-over from other donors' samples. Sample: peripheral blood. The chain uses TRBV6-1 and TRBJ1-1; D may be TRBD1 (5 bases). This CDR3 is CASSERWRTNYAFF. The CDR3 coding sequence is TGTGCCAGCAGTGAAAGGTGGAGGACAAACTACGCTTTCTTT.